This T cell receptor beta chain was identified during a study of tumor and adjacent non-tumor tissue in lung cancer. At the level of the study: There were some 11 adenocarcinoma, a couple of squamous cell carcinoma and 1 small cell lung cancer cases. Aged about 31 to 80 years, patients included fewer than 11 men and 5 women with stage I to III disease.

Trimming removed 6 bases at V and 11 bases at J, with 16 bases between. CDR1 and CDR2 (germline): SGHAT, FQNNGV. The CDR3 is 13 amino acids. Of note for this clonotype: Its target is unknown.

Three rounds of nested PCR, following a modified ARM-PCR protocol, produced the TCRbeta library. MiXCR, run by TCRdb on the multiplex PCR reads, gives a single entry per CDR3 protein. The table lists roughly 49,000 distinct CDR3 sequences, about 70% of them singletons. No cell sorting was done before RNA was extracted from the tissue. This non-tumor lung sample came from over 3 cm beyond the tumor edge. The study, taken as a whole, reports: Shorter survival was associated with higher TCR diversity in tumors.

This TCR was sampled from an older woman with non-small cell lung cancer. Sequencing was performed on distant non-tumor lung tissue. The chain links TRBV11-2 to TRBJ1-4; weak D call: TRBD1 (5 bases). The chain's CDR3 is CASRSGGFRKLFF. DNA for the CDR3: TGTGCCAGCAGATCCGGGGGATTCAGGAAACTGTTTTTT.